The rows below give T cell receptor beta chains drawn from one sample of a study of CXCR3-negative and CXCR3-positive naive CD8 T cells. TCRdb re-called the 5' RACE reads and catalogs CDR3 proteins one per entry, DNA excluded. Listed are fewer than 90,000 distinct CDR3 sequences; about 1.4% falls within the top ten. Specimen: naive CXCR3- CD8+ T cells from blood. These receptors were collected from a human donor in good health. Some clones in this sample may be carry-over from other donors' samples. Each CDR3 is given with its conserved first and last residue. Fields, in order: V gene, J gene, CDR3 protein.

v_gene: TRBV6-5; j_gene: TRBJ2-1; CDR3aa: CASSAGNEQFF
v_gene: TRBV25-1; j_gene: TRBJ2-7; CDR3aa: CASSDFLGDSYEQYF
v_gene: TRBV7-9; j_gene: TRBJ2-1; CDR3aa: CASRRLAGPYNEQFF
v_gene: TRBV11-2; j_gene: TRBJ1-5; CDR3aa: CASSLVGGSAQHF
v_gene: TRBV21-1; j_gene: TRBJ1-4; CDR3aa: CASSPGRTGEKLFF
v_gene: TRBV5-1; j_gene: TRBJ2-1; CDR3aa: CASSLNGGTGTYNEQFF
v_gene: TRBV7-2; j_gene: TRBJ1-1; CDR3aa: CASSLVLVGAFF
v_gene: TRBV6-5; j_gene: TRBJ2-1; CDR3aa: CASSFPRGGEQFF
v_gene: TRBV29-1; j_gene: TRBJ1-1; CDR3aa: CSVEALEQGAGTTEAFF
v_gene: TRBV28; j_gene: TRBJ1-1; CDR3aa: CASSSTRMNTEAFF
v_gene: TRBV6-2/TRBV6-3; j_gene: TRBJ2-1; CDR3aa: CASSLAGGPRDEQFF
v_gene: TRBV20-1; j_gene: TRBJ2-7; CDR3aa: CSAREVAGPYEQYF
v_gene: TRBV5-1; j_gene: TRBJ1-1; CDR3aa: CASSSTLNTEAFF
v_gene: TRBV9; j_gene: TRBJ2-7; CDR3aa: CASSEWDGPSYEQYF
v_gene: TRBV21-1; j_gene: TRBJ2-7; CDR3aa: CASSPQLADGYEQYF
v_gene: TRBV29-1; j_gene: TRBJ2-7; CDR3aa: CSVETSVGSYEQYF
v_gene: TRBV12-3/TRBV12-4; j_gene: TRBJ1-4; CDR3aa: CASSLHMTNEKLFF
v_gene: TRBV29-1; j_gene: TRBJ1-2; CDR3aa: CSVEDYRVGSDYGYTF
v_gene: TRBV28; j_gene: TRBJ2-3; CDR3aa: CASSYRGRLSTDTQYF
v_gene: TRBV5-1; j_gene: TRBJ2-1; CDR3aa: CASSLAGWWNEQFF
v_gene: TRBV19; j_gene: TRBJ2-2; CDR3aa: CASSIVWAEVNTGELFF
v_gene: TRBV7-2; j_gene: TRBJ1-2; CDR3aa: CASSLSRRGTALSGYGYTF